The next 10 T cell receptor beta chains were all read from a single sample in a study of blood T cell repertoires in COVID-19. Profiled with immunoSEQ multiplex PCR; TCRdb holds only in-frame clones, not every one. The table records 130,000 or so clones, about 80% of them present only once. The sequenced sample was peripheral blood. All receptors come from a human donor in a cohort sampled during active COVID-19.

The V call is TRBV6-1, the J call TRBJ2-7; D is perhaps TRBD1 (6 bases). The germline CDR1 and CDR2 sequences are MNHNS and SASEGT. V was clipped by 2 bases and J by 1 base, with 12 bases between them. The CDR3 totals 15 residues. The CDR3 spells CASSEPGAVSYEQYF. In DNA, the CDR3 is TGTGCCAGCAGTGAACCAGGGGCGGTTTCCTACGAGCAGTACTTC.

The rearrangement links TRBV24-1 to TRBJ1-2, with D hard to call. The CDR3 is 14 amino acids. Germline assignment: CDR1 KGHDR and CDR2 SFDVKD. V gave up 2 bases and J gave up 2 bases, with 8 bases separating them. CDR3 coding DNA: TGTGCCACCAGTGATTCTGGTAGCAACTATGGCTACACCTTC. It translates to CATSDSGSNYGYTF.

The chain links TRBV30 to TRBJ1-2, with a possible D match to TRBD1 (5 bases). Germline lookup yields CDR1 GTSNPN and CDR2 SVGIG (reference sequence). The V end lost 4 bases, the J end lost 5 bases, and 11 bases lay between the germline ends. The CDR3 contains 12 residues. As DNA, the CDR3 is TGTGCCTGGACACACGGGGGGTATGGCTACACCTTC. This translates into CAWTHGGYGYTF.

This chain's CDR3 is CASSPGPTTGADTQYF. The CDR3 region has the DNA TGTGCCAGTAGTCCGGGACCCACCACGGGGGCAGATACGCAGTATTTT. The chain employs TRBV19 and TRBJ2-3; a weak D match, TRBD2 (6 bases). CDR3 size: 16 residues. Germline V gives CDR1 LNHDA, CDR2 SQIVND (reference sequence). V lost 5 bases and J 4 bases, leaving 19 bases between the germline ends.

The V call is TRBV2, the J call TRBJ2-4, with 11 bases aligning to TRBD2. The J segment lost 4 bases and the V segment lost 3 bases, leaving 5 bases of the junction unmatched. Germline V gene sequence: CDR1 SNHLY, CDR2 FYNNEI. This CDR3 has 16 residues. CDR3 loop: CASSDGGTSGKNIQYF. The DNA for the CDR3 is TGTGCCAGCAGTGATGGGGGGACTAGCGGAAAAAACATTCAGTACTTC. Full variable domain (outside the CDR3, taken from reference TRBV2 and TRBJ2-4): EPEVTQTPSHQVTQMGQEVILRCVPISNHLYFYWYRQILGQKVEFLVSFYNNEISEKSEIFDDQFSVERPDGSNFTLKIRSTKLEDSAMYFCASSDGGTSGKNIQYFGAGTRLSVL.

V usage is TRBV11-2 and J usage is TRBJ2-7; TRBD1 might be the D (5 bases). Trimming left V 1 base short and J 1 base short, with 14 bases between. The CDR3 covers 16 residues. Germline assignment: CDR1 SGHAT and CDR2 FQNNGV. CDR3 coding DNA: TGTGCCAGCAGCTTAGGGGTGCAGGGTGGATCCTACGAGCAGTACTTC. Translated, it gives CASSLGVQGGSYEQYF.

The rearrangement links TRBV18 to TRBJ2-1; TRBD2 is a possible D gene (5 bases). V was trimmed by 0 bases and J by 0 bases, leaving 9 bases between them. The CDR3 covers 16 residues. Germline assignment: CDR1 KGHSH and CDR2 LQKENI. CDR3 DNA: TGTGCCAGCTCACCACCTAATCGGGACTCCTACAATGAGCAGTTCTTC. This codes for CASSPPNRDSYNEQFF.

The chain employs TRBV19 and TRBJ2-3; 8 bases map to TRBD2. Germline CDR1 LNHDA, CDR2 SQIVND (reference sequence). J gave up 0 bases and V 3 bases, and 8 bases lay outside the gene matches. CDR3 length: 17 residues. CDR3 sequence reads: CASSISTTSGSTDTQYF. CDR3 sequence (DNA): TGTGCCAGTAGTATTTCGACCACTAGCGGTAGCACAGATACGCAGTATTTT.

The V call is TRBV18, the J call TRBJ1-4, with 8 bases matching TRBD1. This CDR3 comprises 17 residues. Germline CDR1 and CDR2: KGHSH and LQKENI. Trimming cost V 4 bases and J 3 bases; bases outside gene matches: 10. CDR3 region: CASSLGTGRLSNEKLFF. The CDR3 DNA follows: TGTGCCAGCTCACTGGGGACAGGACGGCTGTCTAATGAAAAACTGTTTTTT.

The chain links TRBV11-2 to TRBJ2-2; possibly TRBD1 for D (6 bases). V was shortened by 1 base and J by 1 base, with 7 bases between the two germline ends. CDR1 and CDR2 (germline): SGHAT, FQNNGV. The CDR3 has 15 residues. The CDR3, as DNA: TGTGCCAGCAGCTTAGGAGGGGGGAACACCGGGGAGCTGTTTTTT. Amino acids: CASSLGGGNTGELFF. The whole variable domain, remainder taken from reference TRBV11-2 and TRBJ2-2, is EAGVAQSPRYKIIEKRQSVAFWCNPISGHATLYWYQQILGQGPKLLIQFQNNGVVDDSQLPKDRFSAERLKGVDSTLKIQPAKLEDSAVYLCASSLGGGNTGELFFGEGSRLTVL.